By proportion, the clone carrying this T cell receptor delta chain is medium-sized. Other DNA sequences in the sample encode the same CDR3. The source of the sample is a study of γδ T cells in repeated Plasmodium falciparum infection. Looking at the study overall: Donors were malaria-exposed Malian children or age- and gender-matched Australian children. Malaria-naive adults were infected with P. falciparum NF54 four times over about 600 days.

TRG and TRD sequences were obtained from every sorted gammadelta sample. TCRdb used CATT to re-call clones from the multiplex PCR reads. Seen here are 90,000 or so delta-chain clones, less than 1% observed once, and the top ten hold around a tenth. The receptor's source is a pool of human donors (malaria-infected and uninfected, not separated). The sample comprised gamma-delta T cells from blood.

In DNA, the CDR3 is TGTGCTCTTGGGGAATTGGGGTTTTACACCGATAAACTCATCTTT. Its translation: CALGELGFYTDKLIF. The V call is TRDV1, the J call TRDJ1; D perhaps matches TRDD3 (5 bases). The ends were cut back, 2 bases at V and 0 bases at J, with 10 bases in the middle. This CDR3 has 15 residues. Germline V gene sequence: CDR1 TSWWSYY, CDR2 QGS.